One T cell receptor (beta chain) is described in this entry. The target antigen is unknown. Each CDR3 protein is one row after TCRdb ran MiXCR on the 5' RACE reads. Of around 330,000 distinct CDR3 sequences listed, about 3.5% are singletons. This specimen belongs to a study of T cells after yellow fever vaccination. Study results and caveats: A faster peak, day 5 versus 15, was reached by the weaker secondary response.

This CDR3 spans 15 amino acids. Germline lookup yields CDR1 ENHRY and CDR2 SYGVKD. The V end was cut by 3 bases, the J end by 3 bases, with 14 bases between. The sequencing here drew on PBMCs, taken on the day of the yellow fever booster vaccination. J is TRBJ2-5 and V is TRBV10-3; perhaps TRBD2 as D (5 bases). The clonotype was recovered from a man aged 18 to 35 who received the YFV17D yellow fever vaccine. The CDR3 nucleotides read TGTGCCATCAGTGATCCCGAGGGTGTGAAAGAGACCCAGTACTTC. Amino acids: CAISDPEGVKETQYF.